The 14 T cell receptor beta chains below all came from one sample that was sequenced in a study of blood T cells in healthy people across ages. Then a second PCR, running about 7 to 11 cycles, was carried out with a sample-barcoded 5' primer and a J-beta primer mix. TCRdb passed the 5' RACE reads through MiXCR, listing each CDR3 protein once. There are approximately 790,000 distinct CDR3 sequences in the sample; under 80% occur only once, and around a quarter lies in the top ten. Source material: blood. Receptors originate from a man aged 25-40 years in good health.

CDR3 amino acids: CASSQDLTSNQPQHF. The CDR3 DNA sequence: TGCGCCAGCAGCCAAGATCTCACTAGCAATCAGCCCCAGCATTTT. The chain links TRBV4-3 to TRBJ1-5; D gene uncertain. The V end lost 0 bases, the J end lost 0 bases, and 6 bases lay between the germline ends. The CDR3 length is 15 residues. Germline V gene sequence: CDR1 LGHNA, CDR2 YSLEER.

This chain connects TRBV4-3 to TRBJ1-2; D unresolved. Trimming removed 1 base at V and 5 bases at J, with 17 bases between. Germline CDR1 LGHNA, CDR2 YSLEER. This CDR3 has 16 amino acids. This CDR3 reads CASSQAPVGKGYGYTF. CDR3 in DNA: TGCGCCAGCAGCCAAGCCCCAGTGGGAAAGGGTTATGGCTACACCTTC.

This clonotype was found many times. The chain carries TRBV7-9 and TRBJ2-5; D is possibly TRBD2 (5 bases). The DNA end favors TRBJ2-7, so the J call may be wrong. The CDR3 is 14 residues long. Looked up from germline, CDR1 is SEHNR and CDR2 is FQNEAQ (reference sequence). This CDR3 reads CASSPSTRHSEQYF. DNA for the CDR3: TGTGCCAGCAGCCCCTCCACTAGACATAGCGAGCAGTACTTC.

V is TRBV15 and J is TRBJ2-7, with D hard to call. The CDR3 runs to 12 residues. Trimming removed 0 bases from V and 7 bases from J, with 7 bases in between. Germline lookup yields CDR1 LNHNV and CDR2 YYDKDF (reference sequence). The CDR3 here is CATSRDFWEQYF. CDR3 bases: TGTGCCACCAGCAGAGATTTTTGGGAGCAGTACTTC.

The rearrangement joins TRBV6-5 to TRBJ2-2, with D hard to call. The CDR3 sequence is 15 residues long. Germline CDR1 MNHEY, CDR2 SVGAGI. Trimming pared 10 bases from V and 1 base from J, leaving 16 bases between. DNA for the CDR3: TGTGCCACCCAGGATGTGGGGATGAACACCGGGGAGCTGTTTTTT. Translation: CATQDVGMNTGELFF.

The chain couples TRBV7-2 to TRBJ2-2, with D possibly TRBD1 on 5 matching bases. Germline values: CDR1 SGHTA, CDR2 FQGNSA. Trimming took off 3 bases at V and 3 bases at J, with 20 bases between the two ends. The CDR3 is 18 amino acids. CDR3 sequence: CASSFDGQGLKYTGELFF. The CDR3 nucleotides are TGTGCCAGCAGCTTCGATGGGCAGGGCCTGAAGTACACCGGGGAGCTGTTTTTT.

The J gene is TRBJ1-2, the V gene TRBV25-1; D may be TRBD1 (5 bases). Germline V gives CDR1 MGHDK, CDR2 SYGVNS. With 0 bases removed from V and 4 bases from J, the gap between germline ends came to 9 bases. The CDR3 length is 14 residues. The CDR3 protein is CASSEYGARYGYTF. The CDR3 DNA follows: TGTGCCAGCAGTGAATATGGGGCTCGCTATGGCTACACCTTC.

This clonotype was detected many times. The genes are TRBV5-1 and TRBJ2-7; a weak D match, TRBD2 (6 bases). Trimming took off 4 bases at V and 4 bases at J, with 18 bases between the two ends. The CDR3 extends over 15 amino acids. In germline, CDR1 is SGHRS, CDR2 YFSETQ. The CDR3 here is CASSLGGTGFYEQYF. The CDR3 nucleotides are TGCGCCAGCAGCCTGGGCGGGACGGGATTTTACGAGCAGTACTTC.

The chain recombines TRBV28 with TRBJ2-3; a possible D gene is TRBD2 (6 bases). V dropped 3 bases and J dropped 2 bases, with 15 bases sitting between them. This CDR3 is built from 16 residues. Germline loops: CDR1 MDHEN, CDR2 SYDVKM. The CDR3 loop is CASSFQLGGNTDTQYF. The CDR3, as DNA: TGTGCCAGCAGTTTCCAATTAGGAGGGAACACAGATACGCAGTATTTT.

As to this clonotype: This may be a read error: a much more frequent sequence differs by one nucleotide. The rearrangement joins TRBV29-1 to TRBJ2-6; D ambiguous. Trimming took off 3 bases at V and 0 bases at J, with 6 bases between the two ends. CDR3 size: 14 residues. Germline CDR1 SQVTM, CDR2 ANQGSEA. The CDR3 DNA reads TGCAGCGTTGACGGCCACTCTGGGGCCAACGTCCTGACTTTC. Its protein product is CSVDGHSGANVLTF.

The sample holds a few counts of this clonotype. The genes are TRBV6-5 and TRBJ2-7; D is perhaps TRBD1 (6 bases). The CDR3 length is 14 residues. Germline CDR1 is MNHEY and CDR2 is SVGAGI. Trimming shortened V by 6 bases and J by 3 bases, and 15 bases separated the two germline ends. The CDR3 protein is CASSPGQDFYEQYF. CDR3 coding DNA: TGTGCCAGCAGCCCGGGACAAGATTTCTACGAGCAGTACTTC.

The gene calls are TRBV20-1 and TRBJ2-4, with TRBD1 matching 7 bases. Trimming took 1 base from V and 13 from J; bases not matched to a gene: 13. Germline CDR1 reads DFQATT; CDR2 reads SNEGSKA (reference sequence). This CDR3 has 14 residues. In DNA, the CDR3 is TGCAGTGCTAGAGTTTACAGGGGACAGCTAGAGCAGTACTTC. Its translation is CSARVYRGQLEQYF.

The chain carries TRBV14 and TRBJ2-7; D not resolved. The ends were cut back, 3 bases at V and 3 bases at J, with 9 bases in the middle. Germline CDR1 reads SGHDN; CDR2 reads FVKESK. The CDR3 loop spans 13 amino acids. CDR3 nucleotide sequence: TGTGCCAGCAGCCATAACCGGCTCTACGAGCAGTACTTC. As protein: CASSHNRLYEQYF. The full variable domain, its missing parts supplied by reference TRBV14 and TRBJ2-7, is EAGVTQFPSHSVIEKGQTVTLRCDPISGHDNLYWYRRVMGKEIKFLLHFVKESKQDESGMPNNRFLAERTGGTYSTLKVQPAELEDSGVYFCASSHNRLYEQYFGPGTRLTVT.

In this sample, this clonotype turned up once. The gene calls are TRBV3-1 and TRBJ2-2, with 8 bases that match TRBD2. With V trimmed by 4 bases and J by 2 bases, 6 bases remained unmatched. From germline, CDR1 is LGHDT and CDR2 YNNKEL (reference sequence). This CDR3 comprises 16 residues. This chain's CDR3 is CASSPPGGANTGELFF. For the CDR3, the DNA is TGTGCCAGCAGCCCTCCCGGGGGGGCAAACACCGGGGAGCTGTTTTTT.